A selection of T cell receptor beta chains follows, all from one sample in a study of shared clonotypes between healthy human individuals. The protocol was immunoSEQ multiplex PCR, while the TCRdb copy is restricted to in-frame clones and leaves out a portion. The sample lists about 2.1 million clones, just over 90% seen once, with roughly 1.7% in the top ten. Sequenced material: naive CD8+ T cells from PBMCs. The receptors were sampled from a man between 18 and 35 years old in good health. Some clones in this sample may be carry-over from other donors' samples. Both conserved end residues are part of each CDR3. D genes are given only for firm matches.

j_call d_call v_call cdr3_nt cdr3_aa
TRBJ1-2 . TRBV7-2 TGTGCCAGCAGCCTACCCGCCAGGCAATACGGCTACACCTTC CASSLPARQYGYTF
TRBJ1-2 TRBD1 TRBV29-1 TGCAGCGTTGATGAGGGGGCGGATGGCTACACCTTC CSVDEGADGYTF
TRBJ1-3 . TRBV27 TGTGCCAGCAGTTTAAGGGGGGAATCTGGAAACACCATATATTTT CASSLRGESGNTIYF
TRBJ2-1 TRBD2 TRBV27 TGTGCCAGCAGCCATAGCGGGGCGCGTCATGAGCAGTTCTTC CASSHSGARHEQFF
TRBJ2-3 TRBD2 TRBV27 TGTGCCAGCAGCTGGAGATTCAGACTAGCGGGAAACACAGATACGCAGTATTTT CASSWRFRLAGNTDTQYF
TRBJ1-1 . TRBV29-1 TGCAGCGTTGAGAACAGCTTAGAAGCTTTCTTT CSVENSLEAFF
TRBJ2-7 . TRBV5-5 TGTGCCAGCAGCTTTGGGGGGCCCTACGAGCAGTACTTC CASSFGGPYEQYF
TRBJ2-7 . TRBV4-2 TGTGCCAGCAGCCAAGCGGGGGCCAGCGAAGGCTACGAGCAGTACTTC CASSQAGASEGYEQYF
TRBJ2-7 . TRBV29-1 TGCAGCGTTGAGCCCCACCGGGGTAGCGGAAACCCCTACGAGCAGTACTTC CSVEPHRGSGNPYEQYF
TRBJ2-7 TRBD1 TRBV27 TGTGCCAGCAGTCCATCGATCGGGGACAGGGGTATCGCAGAGCAGTACTTC CASSPSIGDRGIAEQYF